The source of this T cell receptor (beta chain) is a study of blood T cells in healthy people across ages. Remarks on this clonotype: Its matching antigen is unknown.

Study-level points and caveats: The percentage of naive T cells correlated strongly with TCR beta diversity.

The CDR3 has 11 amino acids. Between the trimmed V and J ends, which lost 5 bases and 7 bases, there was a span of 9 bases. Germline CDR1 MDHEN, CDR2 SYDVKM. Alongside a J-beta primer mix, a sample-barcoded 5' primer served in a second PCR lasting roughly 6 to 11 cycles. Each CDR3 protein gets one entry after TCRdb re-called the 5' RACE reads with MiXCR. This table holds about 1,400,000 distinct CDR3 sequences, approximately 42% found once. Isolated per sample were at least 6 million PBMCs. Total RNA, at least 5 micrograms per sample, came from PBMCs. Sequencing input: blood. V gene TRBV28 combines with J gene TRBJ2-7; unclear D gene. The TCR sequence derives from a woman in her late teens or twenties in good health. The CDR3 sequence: CASSPAREQYF. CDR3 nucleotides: TGTGCCAGCAGTCCGGCTAGGGAGCAGTACTTC.